A single sample is the source of the 7 T cell receptor beta chains below, sequenced in a study of blood T cell repertoires in COVID-19. Produced via immunoSEQ multiplex PCR; TCRdb's table is partial and in-frame only. The table shows roughly 400,000 clones, with 80% to 90% occurring only once. The sample taken for sequencing was PBMCs or T cells enriched from blood (not recorded which). These receptors were taken from a woman aged 50 to 65 who had recovered from COVID-19.

The rearrangement links TRBV4-1 to TRBJ1-1; D is possibly TRBD1 (6 bases). CDR3 size: 15 residues. With 4 bases removed from V and 1 base from J, the gap between germline ends came to 13 bases. CDR1 MGHRA and CDR2 YSYEKL come from the germline V gene. The DNA of the CDR3 is TGCGCCAGCAGCCCAGGAGTCAGGGGGAACACTGAAGCTTTCTTT. Its protein product is CASSPGVRGNTEAFF.

The V and J genes are TRBV6-5 and TRBJ2-5, with 9 bases fitting TRBD1. CDR3 length equals 14 residues. Germline V lookup: CDR1 MNHEY, CDR2 SVGAGI. The junction had 5 bases not matched to a gene; V was cut back by 6 bases and J by 3 bases. CDR3 region: CASSIQGAKETQYF. CDR3 sequence (DNA): TGTGCCAGCAGCATACAGGGGGCTAAAGAGACCCAGTACTTC.

The chain carries TRBV2 and TRBJ2-7; D call uncertain. The germline V gene encodes CDR1 SNHLY and CDR2 FYNNEI. This CDR3 has 13 residues. V shed 3 bases and J shed 2 bases, with 8 bases lying between them. The CDR3 DNA reads TGTGCCAGCAGTGAGATGCGTACCTACGAGCAGTACTTC. As protein: CASSEMRTYEQYF.

The gene calls are TRBV29-1 and TRBJ1-3; no definite D call. Germline values: CDR1 SQVTM, CDR2 ANQGSEA. This CDR3 is 13 amino acids long. V lost 4 bases, J lost 0 bases, and 7 bases lay in between. The CDR3 coding sequence is TGCAGCGTTGGGGAGAGCTCTGGAAACACCATATATTTT. Amino acids: CSVGESSGNTIYF. Full variable domain (rest looked up from reference TRBV29-1 and TRBJ1-3): SAVISQKPSRDICQRGTSLTIQCQVDSQVTMMFWYRQQPGQSLTLIATANQGSEATYESGFVIDKFPISRPNLTFSTLTVSNMSPEDSSIYLCSVGESSGNTIYFGEGSWLTVV.

This clone appeared a single time. The chain joins TRBV2 to TRBJ2-1, with 7 nucleotides matching TRBD2. The germline gives CDR1 SNHLY, CDR2 FYNNEI. The CDR3 is made up of 15 amino acids. The J segment lost 6 bases and the V segment lost 2 bases, leaving 7 bases of the junction unmatched. The CDR3 bases are TGTGCCAGCAGTGAAAAGGGACTACTAAGCAATGAGCAGTTCTTC. Translated, it gives CASSEKGLLSNEQFF.

The CDR3 bases are TGTGCCAGCAGTTCGATTACCTCAGGGGAGTGGGACACTGAAGCTTTCTTT. Its protein is CASSSITSGEWDTEAFF. The chain has TRBV28 and TRBJ1-1, with D perhaps TRBD1 (6 bases). Trimming shortened V by 4 bases and J by 3 bases, and 21 bases separated the two germline ends. Germline CDR1 is MDHEN and CDR2 is SYDVKM. The CDR3 is 17 amino acids. The full variable domain, with the rest looked up from reference TRBV28 and TRBJ1-1, is DVKVTQSSRYLVKRTGEKVFLECVQDMDHENMFWYRQDPGLGLRLIYFSYDVKMKEKGDIPEGYSVSREKKERFSLILESASTNQTSMYLCASSSITSGEWDTEAFFGQGTRLTVV.

The V call is TRBV20-1, the J call TRBJ1-5; TRBD1 matches at 7 bases. CDR3 length equals 16 residues. Germline values: CDR1 DFQATT, CDR2 SNEGSKA (reference sequence). J was trimmed by 4 bases and V by 3 bases; bases with no gene match: 12. The DNA for the CDR3 is TGCAGTGCTAGTTACACTGGGACAGCTATTAATCAGCCCCAGCATTTT. Its translation is CSASYTGTAINQPQHF.